This TCR beta chain came from a study of T cell repertoires in cytomegalovirus infection. This clonotype was counted at least ten times. What it recognizes is unknown. One entry per CDR3 protein results from TCRdb running MiXCR on the reads. This table has roughly 80,000 distinct CDR3 sequences, 20% to 30% appearing once. The CDR3 is 14 residues long. Germline lookup yields CDR1 SGHVS and CDR2 FQNEAQ. The J segment lost 10 bases and the V segment lost 1 base, leaving 7 bases of the junction unmatched. The sequencing used CD8+ T cells from cultured PBMCs, collected from culture after CMV antigen stimulation. The chain links TRBV7-8 to TRBJ2-7; 10 bases match TRBD2. The TCR comes from a human donor in good health (CMV status not recorded). Some clones in this sample may be carry-over from other donors' samples. The CDR3 nucleotides are TGTGCCAGCAGCTTAGGGGGGACTAGCGACAGACAGTACTTC. Its translation: CASSLGGTSDRQYF.